This T cell receptor beta chain is from a study of cytomegalovirus exposure and HLA in healthy donors. About the study: The 600 to 800 first-cohort repertoires shared a platform with the 120 or so validation repertoires, as reported in a later analysis. Study conclusions and caveats: Specificity for CMV antigens was confirmed in vitro for a few of the CMV-associated chains. First-cohort TCR clusters were later found to tend to co-occur in the 90 to 150 validation repertoires.

To note about this clone: The antigen remains undetermined.

The repertoire was sequenced with immunoSEQ multiplex PCR; TCRdb's copy has only in-frame clones and lacks some. The sample lists 150,000 to 180,000 clones, about 86% seen once, with approximately 2% in the top ten. With 4 bases clipped from V and 4 bases from J, the junction kept 12 bases outside the gene matches. The CDR3 runs 18 residues. The germline CDR1 and CDR2 sequences are LGHNT and FRNRAP. This TCR derives from a human donor in good health. The sample consisted of PBMCs. This sequence joins TRBV12-5 and TRBJ2-7; 14 nucleotides align to TRBD2. The CDR3: CASGYNLGLAGEIYEQYF. As DNA, the CDR3 is TGTGCTAGTGGTTACAACTTGGGACTAGCGGGGGAGATATACGAGCAGTACTTC. Drawing the rest from reference TRBV12-5 and TRBJ2-7, the complete variable domain is DARVTQTPRHKVTEMGQEVTMRCQPILGHNTVFWYRQTMMQGLELLAYFRNRAPLDDSGMPKDRFSAEMPDATLATLKIQPSEPRDSAVYFCASGYNLGLAGEIYEQYFGPGTRLTVT.